Sequencing of this TCR beta chain was carried out in a study of radiotherapy plus CTLA-4 blockade in lung cancer. Only in-frame clones appear in the TCRdb table, and some are missing; sequencing was by immunoSEQ multiplex PCR. The table has about 100,000 clones, around 82% seen once. Trimming took off 8 bases at V and 7 bases at J, with 17 bases between the two ends. This CDR3 region has 12 residues. CDR1 is GTSNPN, CDR2 SVGIG, per germline (reference sequence). The receptor was isolated from a human donor with non-small cell lung cancer who had stable disease on radiotherapy plus ipilimumab. This sample comprised peripheral blood, obtained from a patient treated with radiotherapy plus ipilimumab. V is TRBV30 and J is TRBJ1-2, with D perhaps TRBD1 (5 bases). CDR3 amino acids: CAIHSPGGGYTF. The CDR3 DNA reads as TGTGCCATCCACTCACCGGGGGGTGGCTACACCTTC.